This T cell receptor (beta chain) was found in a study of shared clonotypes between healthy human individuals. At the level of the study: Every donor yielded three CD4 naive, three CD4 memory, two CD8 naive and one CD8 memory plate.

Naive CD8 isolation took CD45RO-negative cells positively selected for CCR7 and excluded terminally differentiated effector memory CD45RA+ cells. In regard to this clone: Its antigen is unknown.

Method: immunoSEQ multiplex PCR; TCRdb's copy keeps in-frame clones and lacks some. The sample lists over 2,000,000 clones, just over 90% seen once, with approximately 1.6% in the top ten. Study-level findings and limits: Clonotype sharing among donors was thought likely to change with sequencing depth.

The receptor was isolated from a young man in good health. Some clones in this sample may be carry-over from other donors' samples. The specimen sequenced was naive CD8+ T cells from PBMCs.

DNA of the CDR3: TGTGCCAGCTCATATAACAGGGGTCGCAATCAGCCCCAGCATTTT. This encodes CASSYNRGRNQPQHF. V usage is TRBV28 and J usage is TRBJ1-5; 7 positions match TRBD1. The CDR3 covers 15 residues. After removal of 8 bases from V and 2 bases from J, the junction contained 9 bases not matched to a gene. Per the germline V gene, CDR1 is MDHEN and CDR2 is SYDVKM.